This passage covers 15 T cell receptor beta chains from one sample sequenced in a study of T cells in Graves' hyperthyroidism and ophthalmopathy. The investigators amplified TCR beta CDR3 regions from RNA transcripts. The TCR CDR3 first-round RT-PCR relied on the HTBI primer set. Using its own MiXCR run on the multiplex PCR reads, TCRdb lists one record per CDR3 protein. The sample lists about 340,000 distinct CDR3 sequences, 15% to 20% occurring once. Sequencing was done on a sample of blood. The receptors derive from a woman aged 50 to 65 with Graves' hyperthyroidism.

Points on this clonotype: This may arise from a read error, as a much more abundant clone is one base away. The rearrangement links TRBV12-3 or TRBV12-4 to TRBJ2-1; 8 bases are shared with TRBD1. V trimming: 3 bases; J trimming: 12 bases; junction bases outside the gene matches: 10. CDR3 size: 14 residues. CDR3 protein: CASSFGQGTSVQFF. Here the CDR3 DNA reads TGTGCCAGCAGTTTCGGACAGGGCACTAGTGTGCAGTTCTTC.

For the CDR3, the DNA is TGTGCCAGCAGCCAAGGACCGGGAGCCCAGCCCCAGCATTTT. Protein product: CASSQGPGAQPQHF. The gene calls are TRBV3-1 and TRBJ1-5; unclear D gene. Trimming stripped 1 base from V and 7 bases from J, with 11 bases between. The germline gives CDR1 LGHDT, CDR2 YNNKEL (reference sequence). The CDR3 extends over 14 amino acids.

This clonotype was detected a few times. This chain connects TRBV5-1 to TRBJ1-3, with unresolved D. Germline V gene sequence: CDR1 SGHRS, CDR2 YFSETQ. CDR3 length: 14 amino acids. With 6 bases removed from V and 0 bases from J, the gap between germline ends came to 10 bases. CDR3 bases: TGCGCCAGCAAGGAAGGGAGCTCTGGAAACACCATATATTTT. It encodes CASKEGSSGNTIYF.

The V gene is TRBV7-9, the J gene TRBJ1-6, with D possibly TRBD1 on 5 matching bases. The CDR3 runs to 14 residues. Between the trimmed V and J ends, which lost 5 bases and 7 bases, there was a span of 12 bases. Germline loops: CDR1 SEHNR, CDR2 FQNEAQ (reference sequence). The CDR3 loop is CASSPGTANSPLHF. Here the CDR3 DNA reads TGTGCCAGCAGCCCCGGGACTGCCAATTCACCCCTCCACTTT.

This clonotype was found a few times. V gene TRBV6-1 combines with J gene TRBJ1-2, with D perhaps TRBD1 (5 bases). The germline CDR1 and CDR2 sequences are MNHNS and SASEGT. The CDR3 covers 14 residues. The V end was cut by 6 bases, the J end by 8 bases, with 19 bases between. CDR3 nucleotide sequence: TGTGCCAGCAGCGCCGCAGGGCAGGGTGGCGGCTACACCTTC. It translates to CASSAAGQGGGYTF.

At least ten counts were recorded for this clonotype. The chain carries TRBV7-8 and TRBJ1-1, with TRBD1 as a possible D gene (6 bases). Trimming removed 5 bases from V and 11 bases from J, with 18 bases in between. The CDR3 extends over 13 amino acids. Germline V gene data show CDR1 as SGHVS and CDR2 as FQNEAQ. The CDR3 nucleotides read TGTGCCAGCAGCGAGGGGGGGAGGTTGGTTGCTTTCTTT. As protein: CASSEGGRLVAFF.

With respect to this clonotype: A read error may explain this, as a much larger clone is one base away. The chain is built from TRBV6-1 and TRBJ2-3; D may be TRBD1 (5 bases). There are 11 residues in the CDR3. Germline loops: CDR1 MNHNS, CDR2 SASEGT. The CDR3 DNA reads as TGTACCAGCACCCACAGGGATACGCAGTATTTT. It codes for CTSTHRDTQYF.

This clonotype was detected ten times or more. V and J are TRBV7-9 and TRBJ2-1; 8 nucleotides align to TRBD2. Losses at the gene ends were 8 bases for V and 9 bases for J; bases not matched to a gene: 9. Germline-derived CDR1 and CDR2 are SEHNR and FQNEAQ (reference sequence). CDR3 length: 13 amino acids. The CDR3 protein is CASATGGPVEQFF. The CDR3 DNA reads as TGTGCCAGCGCCACGGGAGGGCCGGTTGAGCAGTTCTTC.

This clonotype was counted at least ten times. The rearrangement joins TRBV12-3 or TRBV12-4 to TRBJ2-1, with 11 bases lining up with TRBD2. With V trimmed by 6 bases and J by 3 bases, 7 bases remained unmatched. The CDR3 runs 16 residues. CDR3 nucleotide sequence: TGTGCCAGCAGCCACGTCACTAGCGGGAGCTACAATGAGCAGTTCTTC. Its protein is CASSHVTSGSYNEQFF.

This clonotype has just a few counts. V gene TRBV11-2 combines with J gene TRBJ2-1; D gene ambiguous. The CDR3 consists of 15 residues. Per germline, CDR1 SGHAT and CDR2 FQNNGV. V shed 0 bases and J shed 3 bases, with 9 bases lying between them. The CDR3 region has the DNA TGTGCCAGCAGCTTAGAGTATGGTAACTACAATGAGCAGTTCTTC. Translated: CASSLEYGNYNEQFF.

V is TRBV27 and J is TRBJ2-5; 7 bases are a match to TRBD2. Germline lookup yields CDR1 MNHEY and CDR2 SMNVEV (reference sequence). V was clipped by 3 bases and J by 4 bases; unmatched bases: 5. The CDR3 is 14 residues long. The CDR3 sequence is CASSLDPGGETQYF. CDR3 DNA sequence: TGTGCCAGCAGTTTGGATCCGGGAGGAGAGACCCAGTACTTC.

This clonotype appeared a few times. The chain carries TRBV29-1 and TRBJ1-1, with D hard to call. CDR3 size: 11 residues. Trimming cost V 7 bases and J 7 bases, with 13 bases left between them. CDR1 is SQVTM and CDR2 is ANQGSEA in the germline V gene. This CDR3 reads CSARVMNEAFF. The CDR3 DNA is TGCAGCGCCCGGGTAATGAATGAAGCTTTCTTT.

The rearrangement joins TRBV6-1 to TRBJ1-6; D is undetermined. The CDR3 totals 16 residues. V shed 7 bases and J shed 14 bases, with 27 bases lying between them. The germline V gene encodes CDR1 MNHNS and CDR2 SASEGT. The CDR3, as DNA: TGTGCCAGCACCCAAAATCCGGGATCCGTGGGGTTGGCCCTCCACTTT. As protein: CASTQNPGSVGLALHF.

This clonotype was detected ten times or more. The chain combines TRBV30 with TRBJ2-3; 8 bases align to TRBD2. CDR1 and CDR2 from the germline V gene are GTSNPN and SVGIG (reference sequence). With V trimmed by 2 bases and J by 3 bases, 10 bases remained unmatched. The CDR3 covers 16 residues. The CDR3 sequence is CAWSKPTAGATDTQYF. CDR3 nucleotide sequence: TGTGCCTGGAGTAAGCCGACAGCGGGAGCTACAGATACGCAGTATTTT.

This clonotype was picked up many times. The chain couples TRBV9 to TRBJ2-7, with 10 bases aligning to TRBD2. The CDR3 is 16 amino acids. With 3 bases clipped from V and 2 bases from J, the junction kept 8 bases outside the gene matches. Germline V gene lookup returns CDR1 SGDLS and CDR2 YYNGEE. The CDR3 DNA reads as TGTGCCAGCAGCGCGTCCGGGACTAGCGTTGCCTACGAGCAGTACTTC. The encoded protein is CASSASGTSVAYEQYF.